This T cell receptor beta chain is drawn from a study of blood T cells in healthy people across ages. Total RNA extracted from each sample amounted to at least 6 micrograms. Turning to this clonotype: What it binds is unknown.

The CDR3 is 14 residues long. From germline, CDR1 is LGHDT and CDR2 YNNKEL (reference sequence). V was pared by 3 bases and J by 4 bases, with 11 bases between. General study findings and limits: Naive CD4+ cells and diversity were both higher in long-lived donors than in aged donors.

With a J-beta primer mix and a sample-barcoded 5' primer, a second PCR ran about 7 to 12 cycles. One entry per CDR3 protein results from TCRdb running MiXCR on the 5' RACE reads. Of about 680,000 distinct CDR3 sequences in the sample, roughly 50% were seen once. This sequence originates from a woman aged 55-70 years in good health. Sequenced sample: blood. The gene calls are TRBV3-1 and TRBJ2-3, with D uncertain. CDR3 DNA: TGTGCCAGCAGCCAGGGAATCCCCCCAGATACGCAGTATTTT. The encoded protein is CASSQGIPPDTQYF.